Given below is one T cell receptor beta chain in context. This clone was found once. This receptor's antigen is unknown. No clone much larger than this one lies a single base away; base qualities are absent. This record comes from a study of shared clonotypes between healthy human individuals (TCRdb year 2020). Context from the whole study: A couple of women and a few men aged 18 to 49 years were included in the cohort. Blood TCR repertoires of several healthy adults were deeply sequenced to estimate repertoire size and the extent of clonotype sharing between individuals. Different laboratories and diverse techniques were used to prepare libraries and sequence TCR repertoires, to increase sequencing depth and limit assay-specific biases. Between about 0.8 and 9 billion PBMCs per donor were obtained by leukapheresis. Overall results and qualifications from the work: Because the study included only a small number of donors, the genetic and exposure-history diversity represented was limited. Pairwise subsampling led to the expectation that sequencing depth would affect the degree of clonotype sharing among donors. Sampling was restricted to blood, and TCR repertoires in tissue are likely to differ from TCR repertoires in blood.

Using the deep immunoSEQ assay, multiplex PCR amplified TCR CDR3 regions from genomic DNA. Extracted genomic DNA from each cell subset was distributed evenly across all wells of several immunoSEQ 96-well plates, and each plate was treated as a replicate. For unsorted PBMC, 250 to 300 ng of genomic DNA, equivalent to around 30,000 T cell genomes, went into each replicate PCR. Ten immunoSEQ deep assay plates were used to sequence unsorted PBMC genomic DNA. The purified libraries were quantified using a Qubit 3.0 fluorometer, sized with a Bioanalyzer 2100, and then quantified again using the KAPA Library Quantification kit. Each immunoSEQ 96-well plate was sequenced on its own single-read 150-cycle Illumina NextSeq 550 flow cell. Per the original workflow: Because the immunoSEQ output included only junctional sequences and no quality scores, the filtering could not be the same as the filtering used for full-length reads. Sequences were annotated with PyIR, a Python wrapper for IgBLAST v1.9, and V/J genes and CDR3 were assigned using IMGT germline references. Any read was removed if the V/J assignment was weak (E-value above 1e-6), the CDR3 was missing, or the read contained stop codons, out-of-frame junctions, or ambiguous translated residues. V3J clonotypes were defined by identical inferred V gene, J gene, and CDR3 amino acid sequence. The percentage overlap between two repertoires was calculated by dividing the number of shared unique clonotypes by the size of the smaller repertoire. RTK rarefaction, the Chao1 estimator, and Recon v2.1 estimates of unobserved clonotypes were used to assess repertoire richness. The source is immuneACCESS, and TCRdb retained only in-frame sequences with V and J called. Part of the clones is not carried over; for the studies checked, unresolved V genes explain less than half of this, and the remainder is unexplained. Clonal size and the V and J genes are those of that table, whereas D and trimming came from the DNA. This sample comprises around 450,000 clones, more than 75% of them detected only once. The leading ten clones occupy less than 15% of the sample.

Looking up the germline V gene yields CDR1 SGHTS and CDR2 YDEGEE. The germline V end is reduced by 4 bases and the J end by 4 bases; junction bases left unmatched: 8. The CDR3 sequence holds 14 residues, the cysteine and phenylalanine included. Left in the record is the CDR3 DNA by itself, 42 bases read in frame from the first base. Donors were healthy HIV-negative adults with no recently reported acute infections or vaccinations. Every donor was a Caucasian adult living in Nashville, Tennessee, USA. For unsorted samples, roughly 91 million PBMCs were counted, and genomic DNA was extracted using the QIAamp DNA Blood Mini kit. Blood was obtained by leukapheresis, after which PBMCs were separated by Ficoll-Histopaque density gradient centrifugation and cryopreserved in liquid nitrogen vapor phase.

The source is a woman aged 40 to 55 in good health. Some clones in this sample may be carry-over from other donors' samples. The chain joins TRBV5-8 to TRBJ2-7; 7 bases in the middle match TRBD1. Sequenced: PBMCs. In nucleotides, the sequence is TGTGCCAGCAGCCCACGGGACAGCCCTTACGAGCAGTACTTC. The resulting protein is CASSPRDSPYEQYF.